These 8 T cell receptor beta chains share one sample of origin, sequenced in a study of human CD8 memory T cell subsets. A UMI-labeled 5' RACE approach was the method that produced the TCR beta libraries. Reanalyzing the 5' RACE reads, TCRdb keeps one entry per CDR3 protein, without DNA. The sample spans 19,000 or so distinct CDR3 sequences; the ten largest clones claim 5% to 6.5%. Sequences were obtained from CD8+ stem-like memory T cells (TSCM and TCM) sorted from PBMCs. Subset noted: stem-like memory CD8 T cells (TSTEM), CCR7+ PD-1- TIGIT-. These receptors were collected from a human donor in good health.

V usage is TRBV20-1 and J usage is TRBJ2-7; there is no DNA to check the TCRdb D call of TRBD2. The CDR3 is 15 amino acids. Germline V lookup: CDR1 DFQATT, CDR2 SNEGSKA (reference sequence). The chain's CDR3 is CSARDLLSGIYEQYF.

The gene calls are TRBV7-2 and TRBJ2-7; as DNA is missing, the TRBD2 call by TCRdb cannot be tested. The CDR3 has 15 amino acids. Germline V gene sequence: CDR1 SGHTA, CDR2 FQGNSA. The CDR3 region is CASSLLAGPYYEQYF.

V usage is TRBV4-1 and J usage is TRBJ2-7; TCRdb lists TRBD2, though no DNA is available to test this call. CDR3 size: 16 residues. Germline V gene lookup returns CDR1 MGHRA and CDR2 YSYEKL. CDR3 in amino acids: CASSQEGTSGSIEQYF.

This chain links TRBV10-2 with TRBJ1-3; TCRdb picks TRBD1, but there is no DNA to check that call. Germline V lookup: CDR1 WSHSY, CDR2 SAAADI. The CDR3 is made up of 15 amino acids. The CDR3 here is CASSEMAGTGNTIYF.

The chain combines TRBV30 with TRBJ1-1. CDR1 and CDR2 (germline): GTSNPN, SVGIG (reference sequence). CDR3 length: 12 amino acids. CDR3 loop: CAWSVLNTEAFF.

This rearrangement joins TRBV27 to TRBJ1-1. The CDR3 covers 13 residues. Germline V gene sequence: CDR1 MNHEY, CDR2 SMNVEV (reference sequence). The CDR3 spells CASRVMGNTEAFF.

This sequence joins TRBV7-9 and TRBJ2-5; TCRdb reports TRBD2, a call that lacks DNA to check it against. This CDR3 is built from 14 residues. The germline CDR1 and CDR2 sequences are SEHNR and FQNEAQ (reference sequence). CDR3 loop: CASSPGLAGETQYF. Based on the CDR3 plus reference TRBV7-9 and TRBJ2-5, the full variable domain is DTGVSQNPRHKITKRGQNVTFRCDPISEHNRLYWYRQTLGQGPEFLTYFQNEAQLEKSRLLSDRFSAERPKGSFSTLEIQRTEQGDSAMYLCASSPGLAGETQYFGPGTRLLVL.

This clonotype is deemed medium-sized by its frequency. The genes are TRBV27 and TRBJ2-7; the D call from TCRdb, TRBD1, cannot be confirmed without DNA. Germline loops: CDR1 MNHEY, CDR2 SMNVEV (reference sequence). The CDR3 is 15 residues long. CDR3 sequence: CASSPTGATTYEQYF.